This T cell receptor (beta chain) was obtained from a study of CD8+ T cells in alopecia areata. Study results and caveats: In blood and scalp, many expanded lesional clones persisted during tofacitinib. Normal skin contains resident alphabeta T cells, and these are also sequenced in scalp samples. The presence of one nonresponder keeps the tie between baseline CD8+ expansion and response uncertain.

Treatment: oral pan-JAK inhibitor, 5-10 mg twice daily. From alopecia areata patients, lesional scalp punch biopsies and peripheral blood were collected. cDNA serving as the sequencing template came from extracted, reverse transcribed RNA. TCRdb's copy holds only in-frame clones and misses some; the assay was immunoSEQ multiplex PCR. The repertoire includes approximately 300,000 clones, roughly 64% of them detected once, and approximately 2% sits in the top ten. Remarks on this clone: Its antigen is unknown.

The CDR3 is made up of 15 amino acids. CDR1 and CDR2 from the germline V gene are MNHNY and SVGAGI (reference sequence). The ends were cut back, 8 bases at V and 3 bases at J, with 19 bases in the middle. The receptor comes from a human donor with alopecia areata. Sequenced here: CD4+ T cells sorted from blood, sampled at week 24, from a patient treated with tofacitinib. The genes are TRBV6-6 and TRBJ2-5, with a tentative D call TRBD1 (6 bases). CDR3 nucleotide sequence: TGTGCCAGCTCAGAACCGAGACAGGTTAAAGAGACCCAGTACTTC. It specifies CASSEPRQVKETQYF.